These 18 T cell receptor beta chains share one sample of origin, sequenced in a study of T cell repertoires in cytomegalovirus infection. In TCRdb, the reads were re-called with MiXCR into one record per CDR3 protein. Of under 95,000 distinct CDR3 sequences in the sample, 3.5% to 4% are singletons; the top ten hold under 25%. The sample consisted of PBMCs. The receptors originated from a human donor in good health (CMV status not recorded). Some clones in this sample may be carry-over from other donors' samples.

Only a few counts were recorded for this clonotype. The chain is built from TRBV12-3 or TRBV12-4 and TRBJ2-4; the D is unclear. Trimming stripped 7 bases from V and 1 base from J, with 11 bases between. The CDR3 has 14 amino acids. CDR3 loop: CASTLGVAKNIQYF. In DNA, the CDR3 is TGTGCCAGCACCCTTGGGGTGGCCAAAAACATTCAGTACTTC.

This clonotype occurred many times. CDR3 nucleotides: TGTGCCAGCAGCCCCCAGACAGGACCAGGGGAGACCCAGTACTTC. Residues: CASSPQTGPGETQYF. The V call is TRBV7-2, the J call TRBJ2-5; possible D gene TRBD1, 6 bases. CDR1 and CDR2 (germline): SGHTA, FQGNSA. The length of the CDR3 is 15 residues. Trimming removed 5 bases at V and 5 bases at J, with 18 bases between.

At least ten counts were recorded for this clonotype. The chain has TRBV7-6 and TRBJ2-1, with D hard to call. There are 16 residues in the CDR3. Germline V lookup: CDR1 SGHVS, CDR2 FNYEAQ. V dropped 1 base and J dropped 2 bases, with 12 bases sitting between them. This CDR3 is CASSLVDSWTYNEQFF. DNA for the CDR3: TGTGCCAGCAGCTTAGTTGATAGCTGGACCTACAATGAGCAGTTCTTC. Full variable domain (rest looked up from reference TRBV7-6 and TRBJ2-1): GAGVSQSPRYKVTKRGQDVALRCDPISGHVSLYWYRQALGQGPEFLTYFNYEAQQDKSGLPNDRFSAERPEGSISTLTIQRTEQRDSAMYRCASSLVDSWTYNEQFFGPGTRLTVL.

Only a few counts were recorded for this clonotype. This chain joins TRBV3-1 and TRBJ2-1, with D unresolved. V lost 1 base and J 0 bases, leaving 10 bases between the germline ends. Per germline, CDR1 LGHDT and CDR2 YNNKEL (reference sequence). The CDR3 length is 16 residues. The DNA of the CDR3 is TGTGCCAGCAGCCAAGTATGGGCGAGCTCCTACAATGAGCAGTTCTTC. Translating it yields CASSQVWASSYNEQFF.

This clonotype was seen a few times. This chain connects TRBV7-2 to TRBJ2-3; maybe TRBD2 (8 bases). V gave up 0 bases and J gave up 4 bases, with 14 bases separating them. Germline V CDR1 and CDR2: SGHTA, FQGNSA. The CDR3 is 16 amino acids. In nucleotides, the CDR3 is TGTGCCAGCAGCTTAGCGGCCGGGAGGGGGCCAGATACGCAGTATTTT. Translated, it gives CASSLAAGRGPDTQYF.

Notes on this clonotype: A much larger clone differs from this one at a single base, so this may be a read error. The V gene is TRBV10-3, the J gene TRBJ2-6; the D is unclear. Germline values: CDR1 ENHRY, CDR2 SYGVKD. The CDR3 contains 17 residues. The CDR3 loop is CAINESKGSSGANVLTF. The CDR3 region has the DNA TGTGCCATCAATGAGTCGAAGGGCTCCTCTGGGGCCAACGTCCTGACTTTC.

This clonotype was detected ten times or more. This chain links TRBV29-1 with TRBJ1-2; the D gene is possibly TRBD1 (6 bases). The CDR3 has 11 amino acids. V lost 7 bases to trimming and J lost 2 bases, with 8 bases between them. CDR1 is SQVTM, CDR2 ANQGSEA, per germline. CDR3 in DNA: TGCAGCGCAGGGGCAAACTATGGCTACACCTTC. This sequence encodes CSAGANYGYTF.

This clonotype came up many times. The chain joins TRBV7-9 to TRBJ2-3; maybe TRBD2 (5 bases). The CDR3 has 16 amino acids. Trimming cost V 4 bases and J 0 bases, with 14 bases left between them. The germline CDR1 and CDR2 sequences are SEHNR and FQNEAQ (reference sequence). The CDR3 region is CASSSRGSSSTDTQYF. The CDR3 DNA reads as TGTGCCAGCAGCTCCCGGGGTAGCAGTAGCACAGATACGCAGTATTTT. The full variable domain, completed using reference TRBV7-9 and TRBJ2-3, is DTGVSQNPRHKITKRGQNVTFRCDPISEHNRLYWYRQTLGQGPEFLTYFQNEAQLEKSRLLSDRFSAERPKGSFSTLEIQRTEQGDSAMYLCASSSRGSSSTDTQYFGPGTRLTVL.

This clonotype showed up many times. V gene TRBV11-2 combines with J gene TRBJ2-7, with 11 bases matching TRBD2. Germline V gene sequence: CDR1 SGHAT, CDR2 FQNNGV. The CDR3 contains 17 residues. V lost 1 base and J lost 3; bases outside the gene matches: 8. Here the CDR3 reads CASSLGPPSGRFYEQYF. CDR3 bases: TGTGCCAGCAGCTTAGGTCCTCCTAGCGGGAGGTTCTACGAGCAGTACTTC.

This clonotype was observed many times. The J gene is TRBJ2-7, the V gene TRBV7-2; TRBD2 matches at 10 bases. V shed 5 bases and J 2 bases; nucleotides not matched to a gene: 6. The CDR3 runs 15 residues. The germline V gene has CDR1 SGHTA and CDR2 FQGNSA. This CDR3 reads CASSPRTSGPYEQYF. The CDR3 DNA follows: TGTGCCAGCAGCCCGAGGACTAGCGGTCCCTACGAGCAGTACTTC.

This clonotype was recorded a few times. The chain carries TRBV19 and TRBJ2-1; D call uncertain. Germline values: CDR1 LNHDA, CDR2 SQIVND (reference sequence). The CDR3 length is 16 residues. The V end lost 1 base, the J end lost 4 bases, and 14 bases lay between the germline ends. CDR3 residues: CASSIAGWQAYNEQFF. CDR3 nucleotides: TGTGCCAGTAGTATAGCCGGCTGGCAAGCTTACAATGAGCAGTTCTTC.

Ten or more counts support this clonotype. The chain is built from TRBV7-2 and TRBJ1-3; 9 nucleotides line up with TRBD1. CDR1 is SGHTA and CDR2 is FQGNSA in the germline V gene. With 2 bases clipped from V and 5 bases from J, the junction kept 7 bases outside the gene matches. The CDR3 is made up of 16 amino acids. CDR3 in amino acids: CASSLWGQGQRNTIYF. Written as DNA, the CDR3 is TGTGCCAGCAGCTTATGGGGACAGGGTCAGAGAAACACCATATATTTT.

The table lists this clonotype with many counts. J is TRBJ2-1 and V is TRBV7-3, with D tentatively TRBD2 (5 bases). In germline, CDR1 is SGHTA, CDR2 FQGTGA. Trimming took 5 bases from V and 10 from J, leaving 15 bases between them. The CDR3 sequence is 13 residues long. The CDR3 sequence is CASSQTGKTEQFF. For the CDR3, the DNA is TGTGCCAGCAGCCAAACGGGAAAAACGGAGCAGTTCTTC. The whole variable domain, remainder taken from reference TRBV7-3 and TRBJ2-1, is GAGVSQTPSNKVTEKGKYVELRCDPISGHTALYWYRQSLGQGPEFLIYFQGTGAADDSGLPNDRFFAVRPEGSVSTLKIQRTERGDSAVYLCASSQTGKTEQFFGPGTRLTVL.

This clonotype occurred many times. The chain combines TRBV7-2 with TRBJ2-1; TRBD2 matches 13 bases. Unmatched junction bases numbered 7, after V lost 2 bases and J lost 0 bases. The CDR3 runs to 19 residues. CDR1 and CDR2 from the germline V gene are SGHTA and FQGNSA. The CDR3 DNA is TGTGCCAGCAGCTTAACCGGGACTAGCGGGATGGGCTCCTACAATGAGCAGTTCTTC. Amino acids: CASSLTGTSGMGSYNEQFF.

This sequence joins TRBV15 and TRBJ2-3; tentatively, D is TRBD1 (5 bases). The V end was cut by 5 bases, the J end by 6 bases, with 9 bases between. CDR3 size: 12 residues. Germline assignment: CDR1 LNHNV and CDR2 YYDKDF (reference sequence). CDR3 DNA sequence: TGTGCCACCAGCCCGCAGGGTGATACGCAGTATTTT. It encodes CATSPQGDTQYF.

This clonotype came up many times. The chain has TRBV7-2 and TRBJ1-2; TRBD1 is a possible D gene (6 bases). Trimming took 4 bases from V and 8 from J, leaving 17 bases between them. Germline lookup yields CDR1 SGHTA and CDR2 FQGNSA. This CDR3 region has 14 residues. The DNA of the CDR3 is TGTGCCAGCAGCTCAGGGTCAGGGGCGTGGGGCTACACCTTC. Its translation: CASSSGSGAWGYTF. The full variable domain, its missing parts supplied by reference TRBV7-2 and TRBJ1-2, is GAGVSQSPSNKVTEKGKDVELRCDPISGHTALYWYRQSLGQGLEFLIYFQGNSAPDKSGLPSDRFSAERTGGSVSTLTIQRTQQEDSAVYLCASSSGSGAWGYTFGSGTRLTVV.

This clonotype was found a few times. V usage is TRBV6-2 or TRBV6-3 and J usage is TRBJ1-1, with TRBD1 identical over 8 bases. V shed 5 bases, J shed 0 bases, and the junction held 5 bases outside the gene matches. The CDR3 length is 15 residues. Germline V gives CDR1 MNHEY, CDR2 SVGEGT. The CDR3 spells CASSPGTGLNTEAFF. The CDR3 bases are TGTGCCAGCAGTCCTGGGACAGGTTTGAACACTGAAGCTTTCTTT.

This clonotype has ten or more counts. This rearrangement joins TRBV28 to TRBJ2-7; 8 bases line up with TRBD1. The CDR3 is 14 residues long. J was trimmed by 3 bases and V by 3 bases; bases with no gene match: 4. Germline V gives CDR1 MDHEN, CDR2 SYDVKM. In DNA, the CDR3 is TGTGCCAGCAGTTTTGGGGACAGGAGCTACGAGCAGTACTTC. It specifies CASSFGDRSYEQYF.